Listed below are T cell receptor beta chains from one sample, sequenced in a study of blood T cell repertoires in COVID-19. This table comes from immunoSEQ multiplex PCR, and its TCRdb copy is limited to in-frame clones, with some not included. In the table there are tens of thousands of clones, 80% to 85% of which are singletons. Sequencing was performed on peripheral blood. The source is a man at least 80 years old with active or convalescent COVID-19. The CDR3 runs from the conserved cysteine through the conserved F or W. The order of the fields is V gene, clone size, J gene, D gene, CDR3 DNA, CDR3 protein. A D gene is named only where the DNA matches it firmly. The size entry is marked missing in some rows and otherwise reads once, few, many or a size class.

>TRBV27|NA|TRBJ2-1|NA
TGTGCCAGCAGTTCCCGCGGGGCACCCTACAATGAGCAGTTCTTC
CASSSRGAPYNEQFF
>TRBV3-1/TRBV3-2|NA|TRBJ2-2|NA
TGTGCCAGCAGCCAAAGGACAGTCTGGGCCGGGGAGCTGTTTTTT
CASSQRTVWAGELFF
>TRBV7-2|once|TRBJ1-4|NA
TGTGCCAGCAGCCCTAACGGGGGGGCGGTAATTCTATCTGAAAAACTGTTTTTT
CASSPNGGAVILSEKLFF
>TRBV7-2|NA|TRBJ2-2|TRBD2
TGTGCCAGCAGCTTAGCGGGGACTAGCGGGAGGCACTCCGGGGAGCTGTTTTTT
CASSLAGTSGRHSGELFF
>TRBV3-1/TRBV3-2|NA|TRBJ2-7|NA
TGTGCCAGCAGCCAAGATCGCCGAAGCCACGAGCAGTACTTC
CASSQDRRSHEQYF
>TRBV7-2|NA|TRBJ1-2|TRBD1
TGTGCCAGCAGCCGGGACAGCATCGCCCTTGGCTACACCTTC
CASSRDSIALGYTF
>TRBV7-2|NA|TRBJ2-2|TRBD2
TGTGCCAGCAGCTTAAGCGGGGGCGGGGAGCTGTTTTTT
CASSLSGGGELFF
>TRBV5-1|NA|TRBJ2-7|NA
TGCGCCAGCAGCTTGAACGGCAGGGGCGAGCAGTACTTC
CASSLNGRGEQYF
>TRBV27|NA|TRBJ1-2|NA
TGTGCCAGCAGTACGCAATCGAGGCCCGGTAACTATGGCTACACCTTC
CASSTQSRPGNYGYTF
>TRBV18|NA|TRBJ1-1|TRBD1
TGTGCCAGCTCACCAATTGCGGGACAGGGGAACACTGAAGCTTTCTTT
CASSPIAGQGNTEAFF
>TRBV6-1|NA|TRBJ1-5|TRBD1
TGTGCCAGCAGTGAAACAGGGGCCCCCCGGGGCAATCAGCCCCAGCATTTT
CASSETGAPRGNQPQHF
>TRBV5-1|few|TRBJ2-5|NA
TGCGCCAGCAGCTTGCAGGGCGGTCATCAAGAGACCCAGTACTTC
CASSLQGGHQETQYF
>TRBV30|NA|TRBJ2-7|NA
TGTGCCTGGAGTGTTCAGGGTGTCGAGCAGTACTTC
CAWSVQGVEQYF
>TRBV6-6|NA|TRBJ2-3|TRBD2
TGTGCCAGCAGTCCCGCTAGCGGGAGGTCCACAGATACGCAGTATTTT
CASSPASGRSTDTQYF
>TRBV19|NA|TRBJ1-4|NA
TGTGCCAGTAGTATGAATCGGGGAAATGAAAAACTGTTTTTT
CASSMNRGNEKLFF
>TRBV4-2|NA|TRBJ1-5|NA
TGTGCCAGCAGCCAAAACGCCAGGGGCAATCAGCCCCAGCATTTT
CASSQNARGNQPQHF
>TRBV4-1|NA|TRBJ2-3|TRBD2
TGCGCCAGCAGCTTCCCTAAAGCGGGGGTGCGCACAGATACGCAGTATTTT
CASSFPKAGVRTDTQYF
>TRBV5-1|NA|TRBJ2-7|TRBD1
TGCGCCAGCAGCTTGGGGGACAGGGACGCCGAGCAGTACTTC
CASSLGDRDAEQYF
>TRBV18|NA|TRBJ2-1|NA
TGTGCCAGCTCACCATTTAGGGTGGGGGCTTACAATGAGCAGTTCTTC
CASSPFRVGAYNEQFF
>TRBV28|few|TRBJ2-7|TRBD1
TGTGCCAGCACCCCGGGACAGGGAAATGGGGCACTACGAGAGCAGTACTTC
CASTPGQGNGALREQYF
>TRBV6-5|NA|TRBJ1-5|NA
TGTGCCAGCACGGTTGGGCACAATCAGCCCCAGCATTTT
CASTVGHNQPQHF
>TRBV20-1|NA|TRBJ1-2|NA
TGCAGTGCTAGTCGGTCCAACTATGGCTACACCTTC
CSASRSNYGYTF
>TRBV11-3|NA|TRBJ2-2|NA
TGTGCCAGCAGCTTACGGCTCCCGGGCACCGGGGAGCTGTTTTTT
CASSLRLPGTGELFF
>TRBV6-5|NA|TRBJ1-1|TRBD1
TGTGCCAGCACAACCGGGACAGGGTTTCGAGAAGCTTTCTTT
CASTTGTGFREAFF
>TRBV5-4|NA|TRBJ2-1|TRBD2
TGTGCCAGCAGCCCCCGGGGGGGGCCTGCCTACAATGAGCAGTTCTTC
CASSPRGGPAYNEQFF
>TRBV7-2|NA|TRBJ2-5|NA
TGTGCCAGCAGCCTAACTAAACAGGGCGCCAAAGTGATCCAGTACTTC
CASSLTKQGAKVIQYF
>TRBV28|NA|TRBJ2-4|NA
TGTGCCAGCAGTCCCTCCTTCGGGTGGGCCAAAAACATTCAGTACTTC
CASSPSFGWAKNIQYF
>TRBV6-6|NA|TRBJ2-2|TRBD2
TGTGCCAGCAGTCGAGCGGGGGCGCAGTACACCGGGGAGCTGTTTTTT
CASSRAGAQYTGELFF
>TRBV28|few|TRBJ2-7|TRBD1
TGTGCCAGCAGTTTGGTACAGGGGAGCTACGAGCAGTACTTC
CASSLVQGSYEQYF
>TRBV5-4|NA|TRBJ2-3|TRBD2
TGTGCCAGCAGCTTCCGACTAGCGGGAGCCATAGATACGCAGTATTTT
CASSFRLAGAIDTQYF
>TRBV19|NA|TRBJ2-2|TRBD1
TGTGCCAGTAGTACAGACAGGGGGCTAATTACCGGGGAGCTGTTTTTT
CASSTDRGLITGELFF
>TRBV30|NA|TRBJ2-3|NA
TGTGCCAGTACAGGTCAGGGGAGCCCAGATACGCAGTATTTT
CASTGQGSPDTQYF
>TRBV11-2|NA|TRBJ1-1|NA
TGTGCCAGCAGCTTAGATCAGATTAGGGGTAGAGCTTTCTTT
CASSLDQIRGRAFF
>TRBV5-1|few|TRBJ2-7|NA
TGCGCCAGCAGCGCCGACAGTGAGCAGTACTTC
CASSADSEQYF
>TRBV7-9|NA|TRBJ2-1|TRBD2
TGTGCCAGCAGCTTTAGCGGGAGGGCCAGGAGTAATGAGCAGTTCTTC
CASSFSGRARSNEQFF
>TRBV5-1|NA|TRBJ1-3|NA
TGCGCCAGCAGCTTCTCGGGTAGAGGAAACACCATATATTTT
CASSFSGRGNTIYF
>TRBV28|once|TRBJ1-2|NA
TGTGCCAGCGGCGGGGCAGCCAATAACTATGGCTACACCTTC
CASGGAANNYGYTF
>TRBV9|NA|TRBJ2-3|NA
TGTGCCAGCAGCGAAAACTCAGATACGCAGTATTTT
CASSENSDTQYF
>TRBV11-3|NA|TRBJ2-1|TRBD1
TGTGCCAGCAGCTCGGGACAGGCGTACAATGAGCAGTTCTTC
CASSSGQAYNEQFF
>TRBV19|NA|TRBJ2-1|NA
TGTGCCAGTAGACAGGGTCGCTCCTACAATGAGCAGTTCTTC
CASRQGRSYNEQFF
>TRBV7-8|few|TRBJ1-3|NA
TGTGCCAGCAGCTTAGAGGGAGGGGCGTCACTCTCTGGAAACACCATATATTTT
CASSLEGGASLSGNTIYF
>TRBV30|NA|TRBJ1-2|TRBD1
TGTGCCTGGGAAGAGACAGGGGTTCCTGGCTACACCTTC
CAWEETGVPGYTF
>TRBV5-1|NA|TRBJ1-6|NA
TGCGCCAGCAGCTTATTGGACAGTAATAATTCACCCCTCCACTTT
CASSLLDSNNSPLHF
>TRBV5-4|NA|TRBJ1-6|NA
TGTGCCAGCAGCTTGGAGGGGTCCTATAATTCACCCCTCCACTTT
CASSLEGSYNSPLHF
>TRBV28|NA|TRBJ1-3|NA
TGTGCCAGCAGTTTAAATCGACAGTTTGGAAACACCATATATTTT
CASSLNRQFGNTIYF
>TRBV4-1|few|TRBJ2-5|TRBD1
TGCGCCAGCAGCCAAGAGGGGGGACAGGGTGGGACCCAGTACTTC
CASSQEGGQGGTQYF
>TRBV28|NA|TRBJ2-3|NA
TGTGCCAGCAGTTTATGGCGGCACAGCACAGATACGCAGTATTTT
CASSLWRHSTDTQYF
>TRBV6-5|NA|TRBJ1-1|TRBD1
TGTGCCAGCAGCTACAGGGGTGGCACCTGGGACACTGAAGCTTTCTTT
CASSYRGGTWDTEAFF
>TRBV27|NA|TRBJ1-2|NA
TGTGCCAGCAGTTTATATCCAGGCAGACGCTCTAACTATGGCTACACCTTC
CASSLYPGRRSNYGYTF
>TRBV2|NA|TRBJ2-5|TRBD1
TGTGCCAGCAGCCAACCCGGACAGGGGGCTCAAGAGACCCAGTACTTC
CASSQPGQGAQETQYF
>TRBV6-4|NA|TRBJ2-7|NA
TGTGCCAGCAGTGAACAGGGGGGGTACGAGCAGTACTTC
CASSEQGGYEQYF
>TRBV5-6|NA|TRBJ1-2|TRBD1
TGTGCCAGCAGCCCGGGAACAGGGGGCTTCTCCTATGGCTACACCTTC
CASSPGTGGFSYGYTF
>TRBV5-1|NA|TRBJ1-2|TRBD1
TGCGCCAGCAGCCTCCCGGGACAGGGGTCTTATGGCTACACCTTC
CASSLPGQGSYGYTF
>TRBV5-4|NA|TRBJ2-1|NA
TGTGCCAGCAAAGGGGCCCCTACCTACAATGAGCAGTTCTTC
CASKGAPTYNEQFF
>TRBV6-1|once|TRBJ2-7|NA
TGTGCCAGCAGTGAAGCGCTAAGACTCTCCTACGAGCAGTACTTC
CASSEALRLSYEQYF